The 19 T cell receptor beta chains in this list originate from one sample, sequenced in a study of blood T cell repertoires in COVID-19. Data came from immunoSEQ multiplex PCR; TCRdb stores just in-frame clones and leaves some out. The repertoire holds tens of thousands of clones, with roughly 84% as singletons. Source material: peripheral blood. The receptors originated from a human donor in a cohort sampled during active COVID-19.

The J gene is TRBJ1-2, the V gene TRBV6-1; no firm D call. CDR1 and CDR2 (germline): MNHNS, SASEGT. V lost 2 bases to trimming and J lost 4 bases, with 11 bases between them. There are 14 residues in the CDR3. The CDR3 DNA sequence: TGTGCCAGCAGTGAAAGCGGAGGGCCCTATGGCTACACCTTC. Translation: CASSESGGPYGYTF.

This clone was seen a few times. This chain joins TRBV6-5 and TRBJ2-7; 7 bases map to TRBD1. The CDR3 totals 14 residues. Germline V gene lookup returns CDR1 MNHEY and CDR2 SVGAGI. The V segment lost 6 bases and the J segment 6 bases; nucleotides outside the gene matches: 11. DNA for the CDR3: TGTGCCAGCAGCCTTTCCAGACAGGGCGGCGAGCAGTACTTC. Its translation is CASSLSRQGGEQYF.

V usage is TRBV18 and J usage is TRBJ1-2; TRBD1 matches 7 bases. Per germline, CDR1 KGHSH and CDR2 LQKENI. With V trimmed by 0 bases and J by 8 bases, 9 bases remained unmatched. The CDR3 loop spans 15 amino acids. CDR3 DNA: TGTGCCAGCTCACCACCTTCGACAGGGCTTGTGGGCTACACCTTC. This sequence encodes CASSPPSTGLVGYTF.

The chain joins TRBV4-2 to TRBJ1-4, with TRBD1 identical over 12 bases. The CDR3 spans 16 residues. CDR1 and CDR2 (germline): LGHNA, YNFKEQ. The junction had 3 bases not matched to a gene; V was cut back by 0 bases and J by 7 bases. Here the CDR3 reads CASSQDVGQGAEKLFF. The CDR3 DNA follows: TGTGCCAGCAGCCAAGATGTGGGACAGGGGGCTGAAAAACTGTTTTTT.

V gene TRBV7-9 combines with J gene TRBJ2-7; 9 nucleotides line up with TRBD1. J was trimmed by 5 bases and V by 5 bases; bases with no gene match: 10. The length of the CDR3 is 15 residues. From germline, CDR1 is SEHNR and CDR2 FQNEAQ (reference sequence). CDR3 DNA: TGTGCCAGCAGCCCTGGGGGGGGACAGGGTAACGAGCAGTACTTC. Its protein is CASSPGGGQGNEQYF.

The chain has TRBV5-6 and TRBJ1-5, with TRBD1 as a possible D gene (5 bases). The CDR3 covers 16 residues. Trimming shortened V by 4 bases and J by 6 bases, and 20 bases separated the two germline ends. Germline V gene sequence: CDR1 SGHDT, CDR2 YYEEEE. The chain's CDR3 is CASSLSRGVEGQPQHF. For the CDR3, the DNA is TGTGCCAGCAGCCTATCGCGGGGGGTTGAAGGTCAGCCCCAGCATTTT.

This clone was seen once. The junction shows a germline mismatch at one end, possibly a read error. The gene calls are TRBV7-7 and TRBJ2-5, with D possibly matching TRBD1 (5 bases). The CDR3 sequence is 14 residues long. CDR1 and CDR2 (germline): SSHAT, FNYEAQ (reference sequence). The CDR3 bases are TGTGCTAGCAGCTCCGGACACCCCGGGGAGACCCAGTACTTC. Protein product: CASSSGHPGETQYF. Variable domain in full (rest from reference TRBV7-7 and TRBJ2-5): GAGVSQSPRYKVTKRGQDVTLRCDPISSHATLYWYQQALGQGPEFLTYFNYEAQPDKSGLPSDRFSAERPEGSISTLTIQRTEQRDSAMYRCASSSGHPGETQYFGPGTRLLVL.

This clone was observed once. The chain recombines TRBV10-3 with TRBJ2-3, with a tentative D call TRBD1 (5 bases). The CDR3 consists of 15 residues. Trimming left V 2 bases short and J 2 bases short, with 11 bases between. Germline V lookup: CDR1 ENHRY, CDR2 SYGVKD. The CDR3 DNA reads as TGTGCCATCAGTGAGGGGGCCGTTCCCACAGATACGCAGTATTTT. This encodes CAISEGAVPTDTQYF.

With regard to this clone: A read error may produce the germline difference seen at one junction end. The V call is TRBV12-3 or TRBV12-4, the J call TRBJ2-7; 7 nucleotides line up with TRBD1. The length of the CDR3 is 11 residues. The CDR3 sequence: CASSLGTVPSF. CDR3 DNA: TGTGCCAGCAGTTTGGGGACAGTTCCTAGCTTC.

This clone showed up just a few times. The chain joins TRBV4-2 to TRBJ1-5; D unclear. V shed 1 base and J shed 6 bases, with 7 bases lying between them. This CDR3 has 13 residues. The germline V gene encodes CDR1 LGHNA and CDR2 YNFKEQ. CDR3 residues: CASSQVGSQPQHF. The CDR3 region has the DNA TGTGCCAGCAGCCAAGTAGGGAGTCAGCCCCAGCATTTT.

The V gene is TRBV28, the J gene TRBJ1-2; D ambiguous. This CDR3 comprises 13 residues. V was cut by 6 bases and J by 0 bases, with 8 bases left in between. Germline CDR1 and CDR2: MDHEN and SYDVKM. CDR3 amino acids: CASRDSTNYGYTF. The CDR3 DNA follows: TGTGCCAGCAGAGACTCTACTAACTATGGCTACACCTTC.

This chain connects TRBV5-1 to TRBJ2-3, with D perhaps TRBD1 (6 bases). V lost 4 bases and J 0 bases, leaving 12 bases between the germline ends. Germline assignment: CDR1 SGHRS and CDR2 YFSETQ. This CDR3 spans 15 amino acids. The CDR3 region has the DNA TGCGCCAGCAGCGACGGGACATCGAGCACAGATACGCAGTATTTT. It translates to CASSDGTSSTDTQYF.

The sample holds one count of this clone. CDR3 residues: CASSAKRGTYTETQYF. CDR3 coding DNA: TGTGCCAGTAGTGCCAAGCGGGGGACATACACAGAGACCCAGTACTTC. V gene TRBV19 combines with J gene TRBJ2-5; TRBD2 agrees at 8 bases. Trimming cost V 5 bases and J 4 bases; bases outside gene matches: 12. The CDR3 extends over 16 amino acids. Germline assignment: CDR1 LNHDA and CDR2 SQIVND (reference sequence).

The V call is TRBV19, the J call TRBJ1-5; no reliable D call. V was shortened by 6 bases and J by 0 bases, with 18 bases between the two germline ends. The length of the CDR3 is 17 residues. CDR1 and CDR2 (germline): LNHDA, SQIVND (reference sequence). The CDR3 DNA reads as TGTGCCAGTAGAATGGTAGTCGGAGGGTTTAGCAATCAGCCCCAGCATTTT. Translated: CASRMVVGGFSNQPQHF. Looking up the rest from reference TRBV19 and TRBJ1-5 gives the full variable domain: DGGITQSPKYLFRKEGQNVTLSCEQNLNHDAMYWYRQDPGQGLRLIYYSQIVNDFQKGDIAEGYSVSREKKESFPLTVTSAQKNPTAFYLCASRMVVGGFSNQPQHFGDGTRLSIL.

In nucleotides, the CDR3 is TGTGCCAGCAGTGGGATTAGCGGTACCTACGAGCAGTACTTC. As protein: CASSGISGTYEQYF. The chain is built from TRBV2 and TRBJ2-7, with D possibly TRBD2 on 6 matching bases. The V end lost 4 bases, the J end lost 2 bases, and 12 bases lay between the germline ends. CDR3 length: 14 residues. The V gene's germline CDR1 is SNHLY and CDR2 FYNNEI.

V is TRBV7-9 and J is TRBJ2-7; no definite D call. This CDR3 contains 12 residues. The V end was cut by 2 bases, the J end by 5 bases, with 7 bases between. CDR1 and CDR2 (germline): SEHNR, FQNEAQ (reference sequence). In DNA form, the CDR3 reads TGTGCCAGCAGCTTATCATTCCACGAGCAGTACTTC. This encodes CASSLSFHEQYF.

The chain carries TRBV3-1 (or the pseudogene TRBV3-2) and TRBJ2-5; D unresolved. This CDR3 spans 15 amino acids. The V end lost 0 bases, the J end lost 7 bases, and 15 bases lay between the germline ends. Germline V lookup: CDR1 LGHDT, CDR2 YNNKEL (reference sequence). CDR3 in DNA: TGTGCCAGCAGCCAAGATCGGGTTACATTCGGGACCCAGTACTTC. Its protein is CASSQDRVTFGTQYF.

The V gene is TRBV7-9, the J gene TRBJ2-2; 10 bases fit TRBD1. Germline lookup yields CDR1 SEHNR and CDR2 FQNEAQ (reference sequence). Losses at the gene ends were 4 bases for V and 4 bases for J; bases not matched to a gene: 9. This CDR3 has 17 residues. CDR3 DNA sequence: TGTGCCAGCAGCTCCTCCCGACAGGGGGCCTTCACCGGGGAGCTGTTTTTT. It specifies CASSSSRQGAFTGELFF.

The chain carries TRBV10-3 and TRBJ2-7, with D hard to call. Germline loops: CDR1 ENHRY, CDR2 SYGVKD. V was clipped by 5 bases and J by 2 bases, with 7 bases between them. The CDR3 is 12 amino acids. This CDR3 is CAISPGTYEQYF. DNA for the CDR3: TGTGCCATCAGTCCGGGTACCTACGAGCAGTACTTC.